These 12 T cell receptor beta chains were sequenced from one sample in a study of low-dose radiotherapy and immunotherapy resistance in tumors. Time point in this sample: before trial treatment. Primers used for first-strand cDNA, a TRAV- and TRBV-specific set, covered both alpha and beta chains. The TCRs were subjected to amplification over around 19 PCR cycles employing a constant-region primer in conjunction with a V-primer adapter. A single record per CDR3 protein comes from TCRdb applying MiXCR to the reads. The repertoire holds 35,000 to 50,000 distinct CDR3 sequences, with about 28% as singletons. The sample in question was PBMCs, obtained before treatment. All receptors come from a male donor with gallbladder cancer.

This chain connects TRBV28 to TRBJ1-6; D is unclear. The CDR3 has 11 amino acids. The V end was cut by 8 bases, the J end by 12 bases, with 11 bases between. Germline V gene data show CDR1 as MDHEN and CDR2 as SYDVKM. The CDR3 nucleotides are TGTGCCAGCCGGAGTCAACGACCCCTCCACTTT. Translating it yields CASRSQRPLHF.

The chain uses TRBV29-1 and TRBJ2-1; the D is unclear. The V and J ends lost 1 base and 0 bases respectively, with 10 bases between them. The CDR3 sequence is 15 residues long. The germline CDR1 and CDR2 sequences are SQVTM and ANQGSEA. The CDR3 DNA reads TGCAGCGTTGAAGGGGCAAACCCCTCCTACAATGAGCAGTTCTTC. Amino acids: CSVEGANPSYNEQFF.

This clonotype was counted many times. The genes are TRBV6-6 and TRBJ2-3; no clear D gene. The CDR3 totals 13 residues. Deletions cut 3 bases from V and 3 bases from J, with 7 bases between. Germline CDR1 MNHNY, CDR2 SVGAGI (reference sequence). The CDR3 spells CASSYVGTDTQYF. The CDR3 bases are TGTGCCAGCAGTTATGTAGGGACAGATACGCAGTATTTT.

The chain has TRBV5-5 and TRBJ2-1; weak D call: TRBD2 (5 bases). The V gene lost 4 bases and the J gene lost 14 bases, with 19 bases spanning the gap. In germline, CDR1 is SGHKS, CDR2 YYEKEE (reference sequence). The CDR3 is 13 amino acids. The CDR3 spells CASSPGERPPEFF. The DNA of the CDR3 is TGTGCCAGCAGCCCCGGGGAGCGCCCCCCGGAGTTCTTC.

The J gene is TRBJ2-1, the V gene TRBV18; 9 nucleotides match TRBD1. V shed 6 bases, J shed 4 bases, and the junction held 7 bases outside the gene matches. This CDR3 contains 15 residues. Germline CDR1 reads KGHSH; CDR2 reads LQKENI. CDR3 sequence reads: CASSLTGGGYNEQFF. In DNA form, the CDR3 reads TGTGCCAGCTCCCTTACAGGGGGCGGGTACAATGAGCAGTTCTTC.

Comments on this clonotype: A far larger clone is off by one base, so a read error is likely. The rearrangement uses TRBV13 and TRBJ2-7; TRBD2 matches at 10 bases. The CDR3 consists of 17 residues. V lost 3 bases to trimming and J lost 7 bases; unmatched junction nucleotides: 15. CDR1 PRHDT and CDR2 FYEKMQ come from the germline V gene (reference sequence). The CDR3 reads CASSLLAGVLGYNEQYF. For the CDR3, the DNA is TGTGCCAGCAGCTTGCTAGCGGGAGTATTAGGATACAATGAGCAGTACTTC.

A remark on this clonotype: The germline gene is not matched at one end of the junction; a read error may be the cause. The rearrangement joins TRBV3-1 to TRBJ1-1; no firm D call. The CDR3 totals 12 residues. Germline V CDR1 and CDR2: LGHDT, YNNKEL (reference sequence). CDR3 bases: TGTGCCAGCAGCCAAGGTCTGGGCCCGAGTCATTTT. Translation: CASSQGLGPSHF.

This clonotype showed up just a few times. The chain carries TRBV11-2 and TRBJ2-3; TRBD2 might be the D (5 bases). V lost 5 bases to trimming and J lost 1 base, with 13 bases between them. Germline CDR1 reads SGHAT; CDR2 reads FQNNGV. The CDR3 totals 15 residues. CDR3 loop: CASSPTGIGTDTQYF. DNA for the CDR3: TGTGCCAGCAGCCCGACGGGGATTGGCACAGATACGCAGTATTTT.

This clonotype was seen a single time. This likely reflects a read error, since a far larger clone is one base away. The gene calls are TRBV7-3 and TRBJ1-6; D is uncertain. The CDR3 loop spans 16 amino acids. The germline gives CDR1 SGHTA, CDR2 FQGTGA. V was shortened by 6 bases and J by 8 bases, with 20 bases between the two germline ends. In DNA, the CDR3 is TGTGCCAGCAGTTCCGTTCGGGAGGCATTGGATTCACCCCTCCACTTT. It codes for CASSSVREALDSPLHF.

This clonotype has a handful of counts. The V call is TRBV5-1, the J call TRBJ2-7, with D perhaps matching TRBD1 or TRBD2 (5 bases each). The CDR3 runs 15 residues. CDR1 SGHRS and CDR2 YFSETQ come from the germline V gene. V lost 0 bases, J lost 3 bases, and 13 bases lay in between. CDR3: CASSLEGPPLYEQYF. The CDR3 DNA sequence: TGCGCCAGCAGCTTGGAGGGACCCCCTCTCTACGAGCAGTACTTC.

This clonotype was observed once. J is TRBJ2-1 and V is TRBV29-1; 9 bases align to TRBD1. The CDR3 runs to 12 residues. The germline V gene encodes CDR1 SQVTM and CDR2 ANQGSEA. V lost 8 bases and J lost 7; bases outside the gene matches: 6. The CDR3 DNA reads as TGCAGCACAGGACAGGGGAGAAATGAGCAGTTCTTC. This sequence encodes CSTGQGRNEQFF.

This chain connects TRBV7-9 to TRBJ1-1; D is unclear. This CDR3 is 13 amino acids long. Germline-derived CDR1 and CDR2 are SEHNR and FQNEAQ (reference sequence). Trimming stripped 7 bases from V and 5 bases from J, with 14 bases between. CDR3 in amino acids: CASTPRGQTEAFF. As DNA, the CDR3 is TGTGCCAGCACCCCGCGTGGGCAAACTGAAGCTTTCTTT.